Below are 15 T cell receptor beta chains sequenced from a single sample in a study of beta chain features in type 1 diabetes. The study's findings and limits: Shortening that was moderate but significant affected the TCRB CDR3s of Type 1 diabetes patients in all four CD4+ subsets.

Their recognized antigens are unknown. Expressed TCRB transcripts were sequenced because the entire RNA isolate underwent reverse transcription. TCRdb keeps only in-frame clones here, not all; method: immunoSEQ multiplex PCR. The repertoire has 130,000 or so clones, over 15% of them found once; the top ten carry over 2%. The sequenced sample was central memory CD4+ T cells from blood. Receptors originate from a man aged 25-40 years with type 1 diabetes.

The J gene is TRBJ2-7, the V gene TRBV7-2, with 9 bases that match TRBD1. Germline V gives CDR1 SGHTA, CDR2 FQGNSA. The CDR3 sequence is 15 residues long. The ends lost 5 bases at V and 9 bases at J; junction bases unmatched: 14. The CDR3 spells CASSASGTGMATQYF. In DNA, the CDR3 is TGTGCCAGCAGCGCGTCCGGGACAGGGATGGCTACGCAGTACTTC.

The chain couples TRBV7-9 to TRBJ2-7; 9 bases match TRBD1. Unmatched junction bases numbered 5, after V lost 5 bases and J lost 6 bases. The CDR3 totals 13 residues. Germline-derived CDR1 and CDR2 are SEHNR and FQNEAQ (reference sequence). The CDR3 nucleotides are TGTGCCAGCAGCCAAAGGGACAGGGTCGAGCAGTACTTC. It translates to CASSQRDRVEQYF.

This clone was counted between two and nine times. The J gene is TRBJ1-2, the V gene TRBV28; possibly TRBD1 for D (5 bases). The CDR3 is 11 amino acids. The germline V gene has CDR1 MDHEN and CDR2 SYDVKM. The germline V and J ends were trimmed by 7 bases and 10 bases, with 13 bases remaining between them. CDR3 sequence (DNA): TGTGCCAGCAACTCACAGGTTGTCTACACCTTC. Amino acid sequence: CASNSQVVYTF.

V and J are TRBV6-5 and TRBJ1-1; D is unresolved. The CDR3 contains 14 residues. Germline loops: CDR1 MNHEY, CDR2 SVGAGI. Trimming shortened V by 4 bases and J by 1 base, and 10 bases separated the two germline ends. The CDR3 loop is CASSLRVTNTEAFF. The CDR3 DNA reads as TGTGCCAGCAGTTTGAGGGTTACGAACACTGAAGCTTTCTTT.

The table lists this clone with a few counts. J is TRBJ2-7 and V is TRBV7-2; D is uncertain. Per germline, CDR1 SGHTA and CDR2 FQGNSA. V dropped 5 bases and J dropped 0 bases, with 14 bases sitting between them. There are 15 residues in the CDR3. CDR3 sequence: CASSPGYLRSYEQYF. CDR3 nucleotide sequence: TGTGCCAGCAGCCCCGGGTATCTCCGCTCCTACGAGCAGTACTTC.

This clone appeared a few times. J is TRBJ2-1 and V is TRBV27, with TRBD2 matching over 7 bases. Germline V CDR1 and CDR2: MNHEY, SMNVEV (reference sequence). J gave up 5 bases and V 6 bases, and 10 bases lay outside the gene matches. This CDR3 is built from 15 residues. This CDR3 reads CASRLQGGNNNEQFF. The DNA of the CDR3 is TGTGCCAGCAGACTCCAGGGAGGGAACAACAATGAGCAGTTCTTC.

This clone has only a few counts. The CDR3 spells CSAKTGGNTDTQYF. For the CDR3, the DNA is TGCAGCGCAAAGACAGGGGGAAACACAGATACGCAGTATTTT. The chain couples TRBV29-1 to TRBJ2-3; 9 nucleotides line up with TRBD1. This CDR3 is built from 14 residues. The V segment lost 7 bases and the J segment 2 bases; nucleotides outside the gene matches: 7. Germline V gene lookup returns CDR1 SQVTM and CDR2 ANQGSEA.

V is TRBV4-3 and J is TRBJ2-7; TRBD2 aligns across 8 bases. CDR1 and CDR2 (germline): LGHNA, YSLEER. This CDR3 contains 15 residues. The V gene end was trimmed by 5 bases and the J gene end by 1 base; junction bases not matched to a gene: 7. CDR3 nucleotides: TGCGCCAGCAGCTCCGGGGGGGTGAAGTCCTACGAGCAGTACTTC. Translation: CASSSGGVKSYEQYF.

This clone showed up just a few times. This rearrangement joins TRBV29-1 to TRBJ2-5; 8 nucleotides line up with TRBD2. The V and J ends lost 6 bases and 5 bases, in that order; junction bases with no gene match: 11. Germline V gene data show CDR1 as SQVTM and CDR2 as ANQGSEA. The CDR3 consists of 14 residues. The CDR3 DNA sequence: TGCAGCGTCGCCGCCGGGGGGGCCAGGGAGACCCAGTACTTC. As protein: CSVAAGGARETQYF.

The V call is TRBV5-1, the J call TRBJ2-5; D is uncertain. Trimming stripped 2 bases from V and 1 base from J, with 9 bases between. The CDR3 is made up of 14 amino acids. CDR1 and CDR2 (germline): SGHRS, YFSETQ. CDR3 amino acids: CASSFNSVQETQYF. The CDR3 DNA follows: TGCGCCAGCAGCTTCAACAGCGTCCAAGAGACCCAGTACTTC.

The chain is built from TRBV2 and TRBJ1-4; unclear D gene. V shed 8 bases and J shed 10 bases, with 17 bases lying between them. Germline CDR1 is SNHLY and CDR2 is FYNNEI. The CDR3 loop spans 13 amino acids. CDR3 DNA: TGTGCCAGCCACCAGAGCGGTTCTGGAAAACTGTTTTTT. Protein product: CASHQSGSGKLFF.

The CDR3 bases are TGCAGCGTTGCCGGACAGGGGGCGGATACGCAGTATTTT. Amino acids: CSVAGQGADTQYF. The chain recombines TRBV29-1 with TRBJ2-3; the match to TRBD1 covers 11 bases. Per germline, CDR1 SQVTM and CDR2 ANQGSEA. The CDR3 is 13 amino acids. V trimming: 4 bases; J trimming: 6 bases; junction bases outside the gene matches: 3.

The chain is built from TRBV7-2 and TRBJ2-3; D gene ambiguous. Trimming took off 5 bases at V and 2 bases at J, with 11 bases between the two ends. CDR1 is SGHTA, CDR2 FQGNSA, per germline. There are 14 residues in the CDR3. CDR3 region: CASSPPSITDTQYF. The CDR3 DNA sequence: TGTGCCAGCAGCCCCCCTTCCATCACAGATACGCAGTATTTT.

The sample holds a few counts of this clone. The J gene is TRBJ2-5, the V gene TRBV29-1, with a tentative D call TRBD2 (6 bases). The CDR3 is made up of 13 amino acids. V lost 5 bases and J lost 4, with 14 bases in between. Germline V CDR1 and CDR2: SQVTM, ANQGSEA. The chain's CDR3 is CSVIGGSGETQYF. CDR3 nucleotides: TGCAGCGTTATCGGGGGTTCTGGAGAGACCCAGTACTTC.

V gene TRBV29-1 combines with J gene TRBJ2-5, with 7 nucleotides matching TRBD1. Germline V gives CDR1 SQVTM, CDR2 ANQGSEA. With 5 bases clipped from V and 2 bases from J, the junction kept 8 bases outside the gene matches. The CDR3 covers 14 residues. The CDR3, as DNA: TGCAGCGTTCCCAGGACAGGCCTTCAAGAGACCCAGTACTTC. It translates to CSVPRTGLQETQYF.